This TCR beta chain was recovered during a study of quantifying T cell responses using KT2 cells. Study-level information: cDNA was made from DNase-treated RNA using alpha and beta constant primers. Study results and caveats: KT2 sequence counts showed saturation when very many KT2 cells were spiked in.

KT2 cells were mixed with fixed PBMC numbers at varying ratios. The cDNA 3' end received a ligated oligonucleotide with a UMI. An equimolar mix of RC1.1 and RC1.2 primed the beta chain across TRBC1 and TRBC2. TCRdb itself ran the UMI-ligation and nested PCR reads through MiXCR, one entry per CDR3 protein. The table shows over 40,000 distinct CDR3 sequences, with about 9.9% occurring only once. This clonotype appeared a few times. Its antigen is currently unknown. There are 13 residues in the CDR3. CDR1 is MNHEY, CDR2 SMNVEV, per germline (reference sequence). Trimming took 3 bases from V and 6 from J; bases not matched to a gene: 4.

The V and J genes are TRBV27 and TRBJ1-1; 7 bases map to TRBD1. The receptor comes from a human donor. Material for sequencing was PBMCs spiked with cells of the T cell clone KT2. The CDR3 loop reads CASSFRGRSEAFF. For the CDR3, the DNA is TGTGCCAGCAGTTTCAGGGGGAGGTCTGAAGCTTTCTTT.